These 28 T cell receptor beta chains share one sample of origin, sequenced in a study of breast tumors, draining lymph nodes, adjacent tissues. The lymph nodes were axillary draining lymph nodes from breast cancer patients. TCRdb processed the multiplex PCR reads anew with MiXCR; each CDR3 protein has one entry. Here the sample spans 100,000 or so distinct CDR3 sequences, about 20% being singletons. Source material: axillary lymph node tissue. Receptor source: a female donor with breast cancer. Some clones in this sample may be carry-over from other donors' samples.

This clonotype has a count of ten or more. This chain uses TRBV3-1 with TRBJ2-1; D ambiguous. Per germline, CDR1 LGHDT and CDR2 YNNKEL (reference sequence). The CDR3 covers 12 residues. The V end lost 4 bases, the J end lost 10 bases, and 11 bases lay between the germline ends. The CDR3 coding sequence is TGTGCCAGCAGCCCCAGAGTTGGAGAGCAGTTCTTC. It yields the protein CASSPRVGEQFF.

This clonotype was detected many times. The rearrangement joins TRBV20-1 to TRBJ2-3, with TRBD1 matching 8 bases. CDR1 is DFQATT, CDR2 SNEGSKA, per germline (reference sequence). J was trimmed by 6 bases and V by 0 bases; bases with no gene match: 11. The CDR3 is 16 residues long. The CDR3 region is CSARDRRAGGADTQYF. The CDR3 DNA reads TGCAGTGCTAGAGATCGGCGGGCAGGGGGCGCGGATACGCAGTATTTT.

This clonotype was observed a handful of times. V is TRBV28 and J is TRBJ2-1, with TRBD2 matching 14 bases. The germline V gene encodes CDR1 MDHEN and CDR2 SYDVKM. Trimming cost V 5 bases and J 8 bases; bases outside gene matches: 8. CDR3 length: 16 amino acids. The CDR3 loop reads CASSPMGLAGVDEQFF. The CDR3 bases are TGTGCCAGCAGTCCAATGGGACTAGCGGGAGTGGATGAGCAGTTCTTC.

This clonotype was seen at least ten times. The chain joins TRBV27 to TRBJ2-7; no definite D call. Per the germline V gene, CDR1 is MNHEY and CDR2 is SMNVEV (reference sequence). V gave up 3 bases and J gave up 6 bases, with 12 bases separating them. This CDR3 has 13 amino acids. The CDR3, as DNA: TGTGCCAGCAGTTTCAGCCTAGGGTTCGAGCAGTACTTC. Amino acids: CASSFSLGFEQYF.

This clonotype was detected ten times or more. The chain has TRBV19 and TRBJ1-2, with D perhaps matching TRBD1 (6 bases). Germline V gene sequence: CDR1 LNHDA, CDR2 SQIVND (reference sequence). The V gene lost 5 bases and the J gene lost 4 bases, with 20 bases spanning the gap. This CDR3 is 16 amino acids long. In DNA form, the CDR3 reads TGTGCCAGTAGTTTACAGGGCCCCTATTTCCCCTATGGCTACACCTTC. Its translation: CASSLQGPYFPYGYTF.

This clonotype has at least ten counts. The chain recombines TRBV6-5 with TRBJ1-4, with D possibly matching TRBD1 (6 bases). V was cut by 1 base and J by 5 bases, with 8 bases left in between. Germline values: CDR1 MNHEY, CDR2 SVGAGI. The CDR3 has 14 amino acids. The CDR3 bases are TGTGCCAGCAGTTACTGGCAGGGGAATGAAAAACTGTTTTTT. Protein sequence: CASSYWQGNEKLFF.

This clonotype was seen at least ten times. This chain links TRBV7-3 with TRBJ2-7; D is possibly TRBD1 or TRBD2 (6 bases each). The CDR3 loop spans 14 amino acids. Trimming stripped 4 bases from V and 3 bases from J, with 13 bases between. Germline lookup yields CDR1 SGHTA and CDR2 FQGTGA. The CDR3 DNA sequence: TGTGCCAGCAGCTCGCGCGGAGGGGGCTACGAGCAGTACTTC. Translated: CASSSRGGGYEQYF.

This clonotype was observed at least ten times. The rearrangement joins TRBV19 to TRBJ1-5; D remains unclear. Germline CDR1 and CDR2: LNHDA and SQIVND (reference sequence). CDR3 length: 14 amino acids. V was clipped by 1 base and J by 4 bases, with 8 bases between them. The CDR3 bases are TGTGCCAGTAGTATAGTGTGGGGTAATCAGCCCCAGCATTTT. Amino acid sequence: CASSIVWGNQPQHF.

This clonotype has at least ten counts. This rearrangement joins TRBV11-2 to TRBJ2-5; 10 positions match TRBD1. CDR3 length: 14 amino acids. CDR1 is SGHAT and CDR2 is FQNNGV in the germline V gene. V trimming: 6 bases; J trimming: 5 bases; junction bases outside the gene matches: 6. CDR3 in DNA: TGTGCCAGCAGTACGGGACAGGGGCGGGAGACCCAGTACTTC. This encodes CASSTGQGRETQYF.

This clonotype was recorded many times. This chain links TRBV12-3 or TRBV12-4 with TRBJ2-7, with D unclear. CDR3 size: 15 residues. The germline V and J ends were trimmed by 3 bases and 2 bases, with 14 bases remaining between them. The CDR3 sequence is CASSLGLRETYEQYF. Here the CDR3 DNA reads TGTGCCAGCAGTTTGGGCCTCAGAGAGACCTACGAGCAGTACTTC.

Ten or more counts support this clonotype. The chain carries TRBV5-5 and TRBJ1-2; 9 bases match TRBD1. The V gene's germline CDR1 is SGHKS and CDR2 YYEKEE (reference sequence). V was clipped by 4 bases and J by 4 bases; unmatched bases: 8. This CDR3 contains 15 residues. CDR3 sequence: CASSLTSTGGYGYTF. The CDR3 DNA follows: TGTGCCAGCAGCCTGACATCGACAGGGGGCTATGGCTACACCTTC. Variable domain in full (rest from reference TRBV5-5 and TRBJ1-2): DAGVTQSPTHLIKTRGQQVTLRCSPISGHKSVSWYQQVLGQGPQFIFQYYEKEERGRGNFPDRFSARQFPNYSSELNVNALLLGDSALYLCASSLTSTGGYGYTFGSGTRLTVV.

This chain links TRBV27 with TRBJ1-5, with D maybe TRBD1 (5 bases). Germline V gives CDR1 MNHEY, CDR2 SMNVEV (reference sequence). The CDR3 runs to 16 residues. The V end lost 5 bases, the J end lost 0 bases, and 14 bases lay between the germline ends. The DNA for the CDR3 is TGTGCCAGCAGTCCCTCGGTAGGGGATAGCAATCAGCCCCAGCATTTT. This codes for CASSPSVGDSNQPQHF.

This clonotype has a count of ten or more. CDR3 DNA sequence: TGTGCCAGCAGACGGGGGGCGGAAGATACGCAGTATTTT. The encoded protein is CASRRGAEDTQYF. The chain carries TRBV9 and TRBJ2-3, with D perhaps matching TRBD2 (7 bases). The CDR3 is made up of 13 amino acids. The germline V and J ends were trimmed by 5 bases and 5 bases, with 12 bases remaining between them. Germline values: CDR1 SGDLS, CDR2 YYNGEE.

At least ten counts were recorded for this clonotype. The chain recombines TRBV2 with TRBJ1-2, with 11 bases that match TRBD1. There are 15 residues in the CDR3. The germline gives CDR1 SNHLY, CDR2 FYNNEI. The V segment lost 6 bases and the J segment 3 bases; nucleotides outside the gene matches: 6. In DNA, the CDR3 is TGTGCCAGCAGGGAGGACAGGGGGCTTCACTATGGCTACACCTTC. Amino acids: CASREDRGLHYGYTF.

This clonotype was seen repeatedly, ten times or more. The gene calls are TRBV13 and TRBJ2-5; D possibly corresponds to TRBD2 (6 bases). Germline assignment: CDR1 PRHDT and CDR2 FYEKMQ (reference sequence). This CDR3 is 15 amino acids long. With 0 bases removed from V and 4 bases from J, the gap between germline ends came to 12 bases. CDR3 in amino acids: CASSLGLGGGETQYF. For the CDR3, the DNA is TGTGCCAGCAGCTTAGGCCTGGGGGGAGGAGAGACCCAGTACTTC.

Remarks on this clonotype: A read error may be the cause here, since a much bigger clone is one base away. Given the absence of the conserved phenylalanine or tryptophan at the CDR3 end, a read error is likely. The gene calls are TRBV19 and TRBJ2-3; a weak D match, TRBD1 (6 bases). The CDR3 length is 14 residues. V lost 6 bases, J lost 4 bases, and 14 bases lay in between. The V gene's germline CDR1 is LNHDA and CDR2 SQIVND (reference sequence). This chain's CDR3 is CASRRSGVADTQYV. DNA of the CDR3: TGTGCCAGTAGGCGGTCAGGGGTGGCAGATACGCAGTATGTT.

In its sample, this clonotype was seen many times. This chain uses TRBV2 with TRBJ1-6; 10 bases match TRBD1. Germline V gene lookup returns CDR1 SNHLY and CDR2 FYNNEI. This CDR3 comprises 15 residues. J lost 7 bases, V lost 7 bases, and 7 bases had no gene match. CDR3 sequence reads: CASTGDRGGNSPLHF. The CDR3 nucleotides are TGTGCCAGCACAGGGGACAGGGGTGGCAATTCACCCCTCCACTTT.

This clonotype has ten or more counts. V is TRBV4-2 and J is TRBJ1-4; 8 nucleotides agree with TRBD1. Germline V CDR1 and CDR2: LGHNA, YNFKEQ. The CDR3 covers 15 residues. With V trimmed by 4 bases and J by 0 bases, 1 base remained unmatched. CDR3 nucleotides: TGTGCCAGCAGCCCGGACAGGGCAACTAATGAAAAACTGTTTTTT. As protein: CASSPDRATNEKLFF.

This clonotype turned up a few times. The rearrangement links TRBV3-1 to TRBJ1-4; D is unclear. The CDR3 is 14 residues long. Per the germline V gene, CDR1 is LGHDT and CDR2 is YNNKEL (reference sequence). V lost 5 bases to trimming and J lost 0 bases, with 7 bases between them. CDR3 sequence reads: CASSWGTTNEKLFF. Here the CDR3 DNA reads TGTGCCAGCAGCTGGGGAACAACTAATGAAAAACTGTTTTTT.

This clonotype was observed many times. The chain carries TRBV12-3 or TRBV12-4 and TRBJ2-1; 11 bases align to TRBD1. V was pared by 2 bases and J by 3 bases, with 3 bases of the junction left unmatched. This CDR3 spans 16 amino acids. The CDR3 nucleotides read TGTGCCAGCAGTTTATCCGGGACAGGGGGCTACAATGAGCAGTTCTTC. This codes for CASSLSGTGGYNEQFF.

J is TRBJ2-1 and V is TRBV11-2; 10 bases match TRBD1. In germline, CDR1 is SGHAT, CDR2 FQNNGV. The CDR3 spans 17 residues. Germline trimming cut 4 bases from V and 3 bases from J; bases unmatched to any gene: 9. This CDR3 is CASSWVRTGGDYNEQFF. The CDR3, as DNA: TGTGCCAGCAGCTGGGTCCGGACAGGGGGAGACTACAATGAGCAGTTCTTC. Full variable domain (rest looked up from reference TRBV11-2 and TRBJ2-1): EAGVAQSPRYKIIEKRQSVAFWCNPISGHATLYWYQQILGQGPKLLIQFQNNGVVDDSQLPKDRFSAERLKGVDSTLKIQPAKLEDSAVYLCASSWVRTGGDYNEQFFGPGTRLTVL.

Many counts were recorded for this clonotype. The chain links TRBV7-9 to TRBJ2-7; the match to TRBD1 covers 8 bases. This CDR3 has 16 residues. CDR1 SEHNR and CDR2 FQNEAQ come from the germline V gene (reference sequence). V shed 1 base and J 2 bases; nucleotides not matched to a gene: 7. The CDR3 DNA sequence: TGTGCCAGCAGCTTAGGGACAGGGACCCCCCCCTACGAGCAGTACTTC. Its protein product is CASSLGTGTPPYEQYF.

The rearrangement joins TRBV28 to TRBJ2-5; D may be TRBD1 or TRBD2 (5 bases each). Germline V gene lookup returns CDR1 MDHEN and CDR2 SYDVKM. This CDR3 region has 14 residues. V lost 3 bases to trimming and J lost 0 bases, with 8 bases between them. The CDR3 nucleotides are TGTGCCAGCAGTTTTGAGGGGAACCAAGAGACCCAGTACTTC. Amino acids: CASSFEGNQETQYF.

This clonotype was counted many times. The chain couples TRBV7-8 to TRBJ1-6, with unresolved D. From germline, CDR1 is SGHVS and CDR2 FQNEAQ. The CDR3 has 12 amino acids. V lost 5 bases and J 2 bases, leaving 1 base between the germline ends. CDR3 loop: CASSTYNSPLHF. DNA of the CDR3: TGTGCCAGCAGCACCTATAATTCACCCCTCCACTTT.

This clonotype was observed many times. The rearrangement joins TRBV4-1 to TRBJ1-2; D gene unclear. This CDR3 contains 16 residues. V was shortened by 3 bases and J by 0 bases, with 14 bases between the two germline ends. The germline V gene has CDR1 MGHRA and CDR2 YSYEKL. CDR3 sequence: CASSQSYLNTNYGYTF. The CDR3 coding sequence is TGCGCCAGCAGCCAGTCCTACCTAAACACTAACTATGGCTACACCTTC.

This clonotype was picked up many times. In nucleotides, the CDR3 is TGTGCCAGCAGTGTTTTGGGACCTGGCACAGATACGCAGTATTTT. This translates into CASSVLGPGTDTQYF. V and J are TRBV6-1 and TRBJ2-3; either TRBD1 or TRBD2 may fit D (5 bases each). Germline V gene sequence: CDR1 MNHNS, CDR2 SASEGT. The CDR3 covers 15 residues. Trimming removed 4 bases from V and 1 base from J, with 12 bases in between.

This clonotype occurred once. A much larger clone is a single base away; this may be a read error. The conserved phenylalanine or tryptophan is not found at the CDR3 terminus, so this likely reflects a read error. The V gene is TRBV4-1, the J gene TRBJ2-2; D uncertain. Trimming shortened V by 3 bases and J by 7 bases, and 12 bases separated the two germline ends. The CDR3 consists of 14 residues. Germline V gene lookup returns CDR1 MGHRA and CDR2 YSYEKL. The CDR3 region has the DNA TGCGCCAGCAGCCATGCCAGGTCGGTCGGGGAGCTGTTTCTT. Protein product: CASSHARSVGELFL.

The table lists this clonotype with many counts. V is TRBV7-2 and J is TRBJ1-4, with 9 bases identical to TRBD1. Unmatched junction bases numbered 6, after V lost 6 bases and J lost 7 bases. The CDR3 totals 14 residues. Germline CDR1 reads SGHTA; CDR2 reads FQGNSA. CDR3 in DNA: TGTGCCAGCAGTTTCCGGGACAGGGCTGAAAAACTGTTTTTT. This encodes CASSFRDRAEKLFF. Looking up the rest from reference TRBV7-2 and TRBJ1-4 gives the full variable domain: GAGVSQSPSNKVTEKGKDVELRCDPISGHTALYWYRQSLGQGLEFLIYFQGNSAPDKSGLPSDRFSAERTGGSVSTLTIQRTQQEDSAVYLCASSFRDRAEKLFFGSGTQLSVL.